This T cell receptor beta chain came from a study of response to subunit inactivated influenza vaccine. TCRdb re-analysed the RT-PCR reads in MiXCR, keeping a single row per CDR3 protein. The repertoire holds about 160,000 distinct CDR3 sequences, with approximately 12% as singletons. The table lists this clonotype with a few counts. Trimming took 4 bases from V and 5 from J; bases not matched to a gene: 20. The germline CDR1 and CDR2 sequences are MNHEY and SMNVEV (reference sequence). The CDR3 sequence is 19 residues long. This rearrangement joins TRBV27 to TRBJ2-1, with 7 bases matching TRBD2. The material was CD8+ T cells sorted from PBMCs, obtained around 25 months after vaccination. This receptor was obtained from a man in his fifties or sixties who received an inactivated influenza vaccine. CDR3 bases: TGTGCCAGCAGTTCGCAAATCCCCGCGGGGCGGGGACTACACAATGAGCAGTTCTTC. This translates into CASSSQIPAGRGLHNEQFF.